A selection of T cell receptor beta chains follows, all from one sample in a study of CD8+ T cells in alopecia areata. The assay was immunoSEQ multiplex PCR, and TCRdb's table has in-frame clones only and misses some. Altogether 35,000 to 45,000 clones are present, roughly 92% being singletons, with the ten largest covering 15% to 20%. Material: CD8+ T cells sorted from blood, obtained at week 24, from a patient treated with tofacitinib. The receptors originated from a human donor with alopecia areata. Each CDR3 is given with its conserved first and last residue. D genes are given only for firm matches.

v_gene: TRBV11-2
d_gene: NA
j_gene: TRBJ1-4
CDR3aa: CASSLTEKLFF

v_gene: TRBV4-1
d_gene: NA
j_gene: TRBJ2-7
CDR3aa: CASSHAAGTELPYEQYF

v_gene: TRBV29-1
d_gene: TRBD1
j_gene: TRBJ2-7
CDR3aa: CSVGTGSGDEQYF

v_gene: TRBV19
d_gene: NA
j_gene: TRBJ1-1
CDR3aa: CASSISGHTEAFF

v_gene: TRBV19
d_gene: NA
j_gene: TRBJ2-2
CDR3aa: CASSIRPGELFF

v_gene: TRBV7-2
d_gene: NA
j_gene: TRBJ2-5
CDR3aa: CASSLRGPGETQYF

v_gene: TRBV9
d_gene: NA
j_gene: TRBJ1-5
CDR3aa: CASSVGEGQPQHF

v_gene: TRBV6-4
d_gene: TRBD2
j_gene: TRBJ2-1
CDR3aa: CASSDYSGGSYHEQFF

v_gene: TRBV5-4
d_gene: NA
j_gene: TRBJ2-7
CDR3aa: CASSDTLGEQYF

v_gene: TRBV9
d_gene: NA
j_gene: TRBJ2-2
CDR3aa: CASSVGQNTGELFF

v_gene: TRBV7-9
d_gene: TRBD2
j_gene: TRBJ2-7
CDR3aa: CASSPTGLAGYYEQYF

v_gene: TRBV5-1
d_gene: NA
j_gene: TRBJ2-5
CDR3aa: CASSLASNGIEQYF

v_gene: TRBV4-2
d_gene: NA
j_gene: TRBJ2-3
CDR3aa: CASSQEASTDTQYF

v_gene: TRBV9
d_gene: TRBD1
j_gene: TRBJ2-7
CDR3aa: CASSISTGTAYEQYF

v_gene: TRBV21-1
d_gene: NA
j_gene: TRBJ2-3
CDR3aa: CASSPRGKITGTDTQYF

v_gene: TRBV29-1
d_gene: TRBD2
j_gene: TRBJ2-7
CDR3aa: CSVEDQGREPYEQYF

v_gene: TRBV4-1
d_gene: TRBD1
j_gene: TRBJ1-2
CDR3aa: CASSLAGTGGHRNGYTF

v_gene: TRBV11-2
d_gene: NA
j_gene: TRBJ2-7
CDR3aa: CASSFGTPSYEQYF

v_gene: TRBV7-9
d_gene: TRBD2
j_gene: TRBJ2-1
CDR3aa: CASSSLAESSYNEQFF

v_gene: TRBV2
d_gene: NA
j_gene: TRBJ2-3
CDR3aa: CARGFRPGHLTSTDTQYF